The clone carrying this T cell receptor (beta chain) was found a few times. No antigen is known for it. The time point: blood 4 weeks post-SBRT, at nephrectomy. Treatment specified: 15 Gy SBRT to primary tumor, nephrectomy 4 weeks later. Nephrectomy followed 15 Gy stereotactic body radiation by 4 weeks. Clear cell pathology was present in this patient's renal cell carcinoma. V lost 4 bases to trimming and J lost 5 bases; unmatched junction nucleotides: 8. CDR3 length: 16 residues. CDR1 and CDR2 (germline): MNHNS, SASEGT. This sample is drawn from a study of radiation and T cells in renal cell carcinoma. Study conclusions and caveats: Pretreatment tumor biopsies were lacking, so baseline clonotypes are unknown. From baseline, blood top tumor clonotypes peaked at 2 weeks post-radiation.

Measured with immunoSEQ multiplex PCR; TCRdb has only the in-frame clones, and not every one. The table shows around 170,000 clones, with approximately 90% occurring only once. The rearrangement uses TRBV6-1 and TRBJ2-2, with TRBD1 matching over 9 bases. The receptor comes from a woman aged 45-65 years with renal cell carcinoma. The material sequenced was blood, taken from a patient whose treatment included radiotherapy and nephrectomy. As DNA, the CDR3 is TGTGCCAGCAGTGGGAGACAGGGGGGTATAACCGGGGAGCTGTTTTTT. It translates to CASSGRQGGITGELFF.